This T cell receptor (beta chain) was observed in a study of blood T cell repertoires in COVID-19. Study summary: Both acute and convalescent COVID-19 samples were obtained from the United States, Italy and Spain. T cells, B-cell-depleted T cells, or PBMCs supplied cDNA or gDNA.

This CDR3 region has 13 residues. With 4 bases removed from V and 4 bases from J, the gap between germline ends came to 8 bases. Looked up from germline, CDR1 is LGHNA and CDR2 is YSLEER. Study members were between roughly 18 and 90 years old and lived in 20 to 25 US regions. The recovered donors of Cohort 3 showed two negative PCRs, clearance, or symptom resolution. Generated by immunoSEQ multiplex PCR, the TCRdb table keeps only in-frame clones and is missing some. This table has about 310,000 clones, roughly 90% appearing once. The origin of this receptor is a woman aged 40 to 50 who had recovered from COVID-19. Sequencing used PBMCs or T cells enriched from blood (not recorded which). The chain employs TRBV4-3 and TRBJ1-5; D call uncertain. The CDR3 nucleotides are TGCGCCAGCAGCCCCCGGGGAAATCAGCCCCAGCATTTT. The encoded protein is CASSPRGNQPQHF.